This passage covers 10 T cell receptor beta chains from one sample sequenced in a study of blood T cell repertoires in COVID-19. Libraries were prepared by immunoSEQ multiplex PCR; TCRdb keeps only in-frame clonotypes and omits some of them. The table shows 400,000 or so clones, with approximately 89% occurring only once. The material sequenced was PBMCs or T cells enriched from blood (not recorded which). These receptor sequences come from a man between 40 and 49 years old in a cohort exposed to, infected with or recovered from COVID-19 (not recorded which).

The V and J genes are TRBV7-9 and TRBJ2-7; 15 nucleotides match TRBD2. CDR3 size: 16 residues. Germline-derived CDR1 and CDR2 are SEHNR and FQNEAQ (reference sequence). The V and J ends lost 5 bases and 5 bases, in that order; junction bases with no gene match: 7. The CDR3 DNA is TGTGCCAGCAGCCCACCGGGACTAGCGGGAGGTAACGAGCAGTACTTC. Protein: CASSPPGLAGGNEQYF.

V is TRBV6-1 and J is TRBJ2-7; possibly TRBD2 for D (5 bases). V lost 2 bases and J lost 1, with 12 bases in between. The CDR3 runs 15 residues. Germline loops: CDR1 MNHNS, CDR2 SASEGT. The CDR3: CASSEFRTGSYEQYF. CDR3 nucleotides: TGTGCCAGCAGTGAATTCCGGACTGGTTCCTACGAGCAGTACTTC.

The V and J genes are TRBV2 and TRBJ2-7; D is perhaps TRBD1 (5 bases). V dropped 2 bases and J dropped 0 bases, with 8 bases sitting between them. Per the germline V gene, CDR1 is SNHLY and CDR2 is FYNNEI. This CDR3 contains 14 residues. The CDR3 DNA sequence: TGTGCCAGCAGTGAATCCCAGGGCTCCTACGAGCAGTACTTC. Amino acids: CASSESQGSYEQYF.

This rearrangement joins TRBV10-3 to TRBJ1-3, with 7 bases lining up with TRBD1. This CDR3 comprises 14 residues. Unmatched junction bases numbered 9, after V lost 10 bases and J lost 3 bases. Germline CDR1 reads ENHRY; CDR2 reads SYGVKD. The CDR3 region is CATRSGDSGNTIYF. DNA for the CDR3: TGTGCCACCCGGTCCGGGGACAGTGGAAACACCATATATTTT.

The V gene is TRBV29-1, the J gene TRBJ2-2; D might be TRBD1 (5 bases). Germline V lookup: CDR1 SQVTM, CDR2 ANQGSEA. There are 12 residues in the CDR3. With 5 bases removed from V and 7 bases from J, the gap between germline ends came to 11 bases. CDR3 in amino acids: CSVKQVGGELFF. The CDR3 DNA reads TGCAGCGTTAAACAGGTTGGCGGGGAGCTGTTTTTT.

The chain links TRBV7-8 to TRBJ2-1; TRBD2 matches 9 bases. With V trimmed by 0 bases and J by 6 bases, 9 bases remained unmatched. Germline lookup yields CDR1 SGHVS and CDR2 FQNEAQ. This CDR3 region has 17 residues. Written as DNA, the CDR3 is TGTGCCAGCAGCTTAGCGTATATCGCTAGCGGGGTCAATGAGCAGTTCTTC. It is translated as CASSLAYIASGVNEQFF.

This clone was recorded a few times. The chain couples TRBV2 to TRBJ1-6, with 8 bases identical to TRBD1. The V segment lost 6 bases and the J segment 6 bases; nucleotides outside the gene matches: 7. Looked up from germline, CDR1 is SNHLY and CDR2 is FYNNEI. The CDR3 is made up of 15 amino acids. In DNA form, the CDR3 reads TGTGCCAGCAGGGACGGGACAGGCACTAATTCACCCCTCCACTTT. It translates to CASRDGTGTNSPLHF.

Only one count was recorded for this clone. The chain has TRBV5-1 and TRBJ1-1, with D maybe TRBD1 (5 bases). Trimming shortened V by 4 bases and J by 1 base, and 14 bases separated the two germline ends. The germline V gene has CDR1 SGHRS and CDR2 YFSETQ. The CDR3 has 15 residues. CDR3 DNA sequence: TGCGCCAGCAGCCTTAGTGACAGAAGGAACACTGAAGCTTTCTTT. Translating gives CASSLSDRRNTEAFF.

This rearrangement joins TRBV3-1 (or the pseudogene TRBV3-2) to TRBJ2-1; 10 nucleotides line up with TRBD2. The ends lost 1 base at V and 0 bases at J; junction bases unmatched: 0. CDR1 is LGHDT, CDR2 YNNKEL, per germline (reference sequence). The CDR3 loop spans 16 amino acids. Written as DNA, the CDR3 is TGTGCCAGCAGCCAAGCTAGCGGGAGCTCCTACAATGAGCAGTTCTTC. Translation gives CASSQASGSSYNEQFF.

A note on this clone: Other DNA sequences in the sample encode the same CDR3. CDR3 DNA: TGCGCCAGCAGCTTGAGCAGCGGGGGGAATGAGCAGTTCTTC. Its translation is CASSLSSGGNEQFF. The V call is TRBV5-1, the J call TRBJ2-1; 9 bases are shared with TRBD2. CDR1 is SGHRS, CDR2 YFSETQ, per germline. Losses at the gene ends were 1 base for V and 7 bases for J; bases not matched to a gene: 3. CDR3 length equals 14 residues.